The 26 T cell receptor beta chains in this list originate from one sample, sequenced in a study of regulatory T cells in long-lasting Graves disease. Documented time point: newly diagnosed GD, antithyroid drugs for less than 3 months. The TCR library was made from RNA that had been extracted from PBMCs in TRIzol. In building TCR beta libraries, iRepertoire HTBI primers were used together with Arm-PCR of CDR3 regions. TCRdb re-analysed the multiplex PCR reads in MiXCR, keeping a single row per CDR3 protein. The top ten hold roughly 18% of the sample, which has 600,000 to 650,000 distinct CDR3 sequences, approximately 15% seen once. These data are also associated with another study on T cells in Graves' hyperthyroidism and ophthalmopathy.

Sequencing was performed on peripheral blood mononuclear cells (PBMCs), taken at new diagnosis, from a patient treated with antithyroid drugs. The receptors stem from a woman aged 25-40 years with Graves disease.

The chain is built from TRBV30 and TRBJ1-2, with 7 bases that match TRBD1. Germline-derived CDR1 and CDR2 are GTSNPN and SVGIG (reference sequence). CDR3 length: 15 residues. With V trimmed by 2 bases and J by 1 base, 7 bases remained unmatched. The CDR3 sequence: CAWSRQRGRNYGYTF. The CDR3 DNA sequence: TGTGCCTGGAGTCGACAGAGGGGGCGTAACTATGGCTACACCTTC.

This clonotype showed up many times. This chain joins TRBV20-1 and TRBJ1-1, with 7 positions matching TRBD1. This CDR3 is built from 14 residues. Germline values: CDR1 DFQATT, CDR2 SNEGSKA (reference sequence). J gave up 6 bases and V 1 base, and 8 bases lay outside the gene matches. CDR3 coding DNA: TGCAGTGCTAGAGCCCAACAGGGGATCTCTGAAGCTTTCTTT. It yields the protein CSARAQQGISEAFF.

This clonotype has ten or more counts. V gene TRBV6-1 combines with J gene TRBJ1-1, with 7 bases identical to TRBD1. CDR3 length equals 17 residues. J gave up 0 bases and V 6 bases, and 13 bases lay outside the gene matches. The germline CDR1 and CDR2 sequences are MNHNS and SASEGT. In DNA form, the CDR3 reads TGTGCCAGCAGGGTAGGACAGGTGGCTATCATGAACACTGAAGCTTTCTTT. It codes for CASRVGQVAIMNTEAFF.

At least ten counts were recorded for this clonotype. The chain couples TRBV28 to TRBJ2-7; no clear D. The CDR3 totals 14 residues. The V end was cut by 5 bases, the J end by 6 bases, with 17 bases between. CDR1 MDHEN and CDR2 SYDVKM come from the germline V gene. CDR3 in DNA: TGTGCCAGCAGTACCCCGGACGGGTATCGCGAGCAGTACTTC. Its protein is CASSTPDGYREQYF.

This clonotype has just a few counts. This chain uses TRBV3-1 with TRBJ2-3, with TRBD2 matching over 13 bases. Germline-derived CDR1 and CDR2 are LGHDT and YNNKEL (reference sequence). J was trimmed by 2 bases and V by 2 bases; bases with no gene match: 4. The CDR3 consists of 17 residues. The CDR3 sequence is CASSQSGTSGTTDTQYF. For the CDR3, the DNA is TGTGCCAGCAGCCAATCCGGGACTAGCGGGACCACAGATACGCAGTATTTT.

This clonotype was detected many times. CDR3 region: CASRYREYEQYF. The DNA for the CDR3 is TGTGCCAGCAGGTACAGGGAATACGAGCAGTACTTC. The gene calls are TRBV28 and TRBJ2-7; perhaps TRBD1 as D (6 bases). The CDR3 spans 12 residues. The germline gives CDR1 MDHEN, CDR2 SYDVKM. V dropped 6 bases and J dropped 4 bases, with 10 bases sitting between them.

This clonotype has a handful of counts. The chain employs TRBV10-3 and TRBJ2-2; maybe TRBD1 (6 bases). Trimming cost V 0 bases and J 5 bases, with 13 bases left between them. The CDR3 has 16 amino acids. Germline CDR1 and CDR2: ENHRY and SYGVKD. This chain's CDR3 is CAISESGAIPTGELFF. The CDR3 region has the DNA TGTGCCATCAGTGAGTCGGGGGCGATCCCAACCGGGGAGCTGTTTTTT.

This clonotype was seen at least ten times. The J gene is TRBJ2-3, the V gene TRBV29-1; D gene uncertain. V lost 3 bases to trimming and J lost 3 bases, with 10 bases between them. CDR3 length equals 13 residues. Germline V lookup: CDR1 SQVTM, CDR2 ANQGSEA. The CDR3 coding sequence is TGCAGCGTTGACGCAATATTGACAGATACGCAGTATTTT. This translates into CSVDAILTDTQYF.

This clonotype was seen repeatedly, ten times or more. V gene TRBV28 combines with J gene TRBJ1-2, with unresolved D. Germline V CDR1 and CDR2: MDHEN, SYDVKM. The CDR3 has 14 amino acids. Between the trimmed V and J ends, which lost 5 bases and 5 bases, there was a span of 15 bases. The DNA for the CDR3 is TGTGCCAGCAGTGCTCGACCGGTTAATTATGGCTACACCTTC. It is translated as CASSARPVNYGYTF.

This clonotype was picked up many times. The chain uses TRBV2 and TRBJ1-5; TRBD1 agrees at 9 bases. Germline CDR1 is SNHLY and CDR2 is FYNNEI. The length of the CDR3 is 14 residues. The ends lost 6 bases at V and 7 bases at J; junction bases unmatched: 7. The CDR3 DNA reads TGTGCCAGCAGAGCGGGACAGGGAAACCAGCCCCAGCATTTT. As protein: CASRAGQGNQPQHF.

This clonotype was seen at least ten times. This chain connects TRBV20-1 to TRBJ1-2; the D is unclear. The CDR3 consists of 12 residues. The germline gives CDR1 DFQATT, CDR2 SNEGSKA (reference sequence). V was pared by 0 bases and J by 5 bases, with 7 bases between. The CDR3 DNA follows: TGCAGTGCTAGAGAGTTGAGTTATGGCTACACCTTC. Translated: CSARELSYGYTF.

The rearrangement uses TRBV3-1 and TRBJ1-5; 7 bases are a match to TRBD1. V dropped 9 bases and J dropped 2; count of bases not matched to a gene: 7. This CDR3 has 14 residues. Germline lookup yields CDR1 LGHDT and CDR2 YNNKEL (reference sequence). The DNA for the CDR3 is TGTGCCAGTAGGTCCAGGGGGGGCAATCAGCCCCAGCATTTT. This translates into CASRSRGGNQPQHF.

This clonotype was found a few times. V usage is TRBV14 and J usage is TRBJ2-7, with TRBD2 matching over 8 bases. Looked up from germline, CDR1 is SGHDN and CDR2 is FVKESK. Trimming cost V 4 bases and J 3 bases; bases outside gene matches: 8. The CDR3 extends over 15 amino acids. DNA for the CDR3: TGTGCCAGCAGCCCGTGGTTAGCGGGGTACTACGAGCAGTACTTC. Protein sequence: CASSPWLAGYYEQYF.

In its sample, this clonotype was seen a few times. V usage is TRBV28 and J usage is TRBJ2-7; no clear D. Trimming removed 4 bases from V and 1 base from J, with 11 bases in between. Germline loops: CDR1 MDHEN, CDR2 SYDVKM. The CDR3 totals 14 residues. The DNA for the CDR3 is TGTGCCAGCAGTTCATCCCCTAGTTCCTACGAGCAGTACTTC. It is translated as CASSSSPSSYEQYF.

This clonotype was observed at least ten times. The rearrangement uses TRBV28 and TRBJ1-5; TRBD1 aligns across 7 bases. Germline CDR1 is MDHEN and CDR2 is SYDVKM. Trimming cost V 6 bases and J 3 bases; bases outside gene matches: 5. The CDR3 is 14 amino acids. This CDR3 reads CASRRDSANQPQHF. CDR3 DNA: TGTGCCAGCAGGAGGGACAGTGCCAATCAGCCCCAGCATTTT.

Concerning this clonotype: A read error may be the cause here, since a much bigger clone is one base away. The chain has TRBV12-3 or TRBV12-4 and TRBJ2-3; D perhaps matches TRBD2 (5 bases). The CDR3 is 12 amino acids. The V gene lost 6 bases and the J gene lost 5 bases, with 9 bases spanning the gap. The CDR3 region is CASRQRIDTQYF. The CDR3 DNA reads TGTGCCAGCAGGCAGCGGATAGATACGCAGTATTTT.

This clonotype was observed a handful of times. CDR3: CASSPRLAGGSGANVLTF. The DNA of the CDR3 is TGTGCCAGCAGTCCCAGACTAGCGGGAGGTTCTGGGGCCAACGTCCTGACTTTC. The rearrangement links TRBV2 to TRBJ2-6; 13 bases map to TRBD2. V trimming: 5 bases; J trimming: 1 base; junction bases outside the gene matches: 5. Per germline, CDR1 SNHLY and CDR2 FYNNEI. This CDR3 has 18 amino acids.

The chain uses TRBV19 and TRBJ2-2; no definite D call. There are 15 residues in the CDR3. Per germline, CDR1 LNHDA and CDR2 SQIVND (reference sequence). The germline V and J ends were trimmed by 6 bases and 4 bases, with 15 bases remaining between them. In DNA form, the CDR3 reads TGTGCCAGTAGCAGCGAGGAAGGTTTCACCGGGGAGCTGTTTTTT. Protein sequence: CASSSEEGFTGELFF.

A few counts support this clonotype. V and J are TRBV11-2 and TRBJ2-1; D remains ambiguous. Germline V gene data show CDR1 as SGHAT and CDR2 as FQNNGV. Trimming pared 3 bases from V and 0 bases from J, leaving 9 bases between. The CDR3 contains 15 residues. As DNA, the CDR3 is TGTGCCAGCAGCTTGGGTATGGGCTCCTACAATGAGCAGTTCTTC. It yields the protein CASSLGMGSYNEQFF.

This clonotype was counted at least ten times. V and J are TRBV6-2 or TRBV6-3 and TRBJ1-2; a weak D match, TRBD1 (5 bases). Germline V lookup: CDR1 MNHEY, CDR2 SVGEGT. V lost 2 bases to trimming and J lost 4 bases, with 11 bases between them. The CDR3 covers 14 residues. The CDR3 region is CASSYGQGGYGYTF. The CDR3 DNA sequence: TGTGCCAGCAGTTACGGCCAGGGCGGCTATGGCTACACCTTC.

Comment on this clonotype: This clone may be a read error of a much larger clone one base away. This chain links TRBV5-1 with TRBJ2-1; possibly TRBD2 for D (6 bases). The length of the CDR3 is 15 residues. CDR1 is SGHRS and CDR2 is YFSETQ in the germline V gene. DNA of the CDR3: TGCGCCAGCAGCTTGGGGGGGGAACGGTACAATGGGCAGTTCTTC. This translates into CASSLGGERYNGQFF.

Comment on this clonotype: This may be a read error: a much more frequent sequence differs by one nucleotide. The genes are TRBV12-3 or TRBV12-4 and TRBJ2-3, with 8 bases lining up with TRBD2. J was trimmed by 5 bases and V by 5 bases; bases with no gene match: 6. The CDR3 covers 14 residues. The CDR3 loop reads CASSPGGVIDTQYF. The CDR3 coding sequence is TGTGCCAGCAGTCCCGGGGGGGTCATAGATACGCAGTATTTT.

This sequence joins TRBV7-9 and TRBJ2-1; 8 bases agree with TRBD2. This CDR3 comprises 15 residues. Germline CDR1 is SEHNR and CDR2 is FQNEAQ (reference sequence). The V segment lost 8 bases and the J segment 6 bases; nucleotides outside the gene matches: 12. The CDR3 coding sequence is TGTGCCAGCTTGGCCGGGACTAGTTCGGGCAATGAGCAGTTCTTC. Translating gives CASLAGTSSGNEQFF.

This clonotype was seen a handful of times. The CDR3 loop reads CSATGTSGRAGETQYF. The CDR3 DNA follows: TGCAGTGCTACCGGGACTAGCGGGAGGGCCGGGGAGACCCAGTACTTC. The chain uses TRBV20-1 and TRBJ2-1, with 16 bases that match TRBD2. The J call may be mistaken, given a closer DNA end match to TRBJ2-5. Germline V CDR1 and CDR2: DFQATT, SNEGSKA (reference sequence). The CDR3 runs 16 residues.

At least ten counts were recorded for this clonotype. The gene calls are TRBV7-9 and TRBJ2-5; D is ambiguous. Germline assignment: CDR1 SEHNR and CDR2 FQNEAQ (reference sequence). This CDR3 is 10 amino acids long. V gave up 4 bases and J gave up 8 bases, with 5 bases separating them. The DNA of the CDR3 is TGTGCCAGCAGCTCTTCAACCCAGTACTTC. It specifies CASSSSTQYF.

This clonotype was seen many times. The rearrangement uses TRBV20-1 and TRBJ2-7; possibly TRBD1 or TRBD2 for D (5 bases each). This CDR3 has 14 amino acids. Germline CDR1 and CDR2: DFQATT and SNEGSKA (reference sequence). Trimming stripped 4 bases from V and 3 bases from J, with 16 bases between. The CDR3 loop reads CSATSGLPLYEQYF. The DNA for the CDR3 is TGCAGTGCTACATCGGGGCTCCCTCTCTACGAGCAGTACTTC.